Below, 7 T cell receptor beta chains from the same sample are listed, as sequenced in a study of blood T cell repertoires in COVID-19. Sequenced by immunoSEQ multiplex PCR; TCRdb stores in-frame clones only, minus some. Counted here are 200,000 to 300,000 clones, roughly 88% occurring once; the ten biggest clones make up roughly an eighth. The sequenced sample consisted of peripheral blood. These receptor sequences come from a man aged 80 or over with acute or convalescent COVID-19.

The chain carries TRBV6-2 or TRBV6-3 and TRBJ1-1, with unresolved D. Trimming left V 6 bases short and J 8 bases short, with 10 bases between. Per the germline V gene, CDR1 is MNHEY and CDR2 is SVGEGT. The length of the CDR3 is 11 residues. The CDR3 loop reads CASSHREEAFF. CDR3 nucleotides: TGTGCCAGCAGCCACCGGGAAGAAGCTTTCTTT.

The rearrangement joins TRBV7-6 to TRBJ2-1; D might be TRBD2 (6 bases). V gave up 5 bases and J gave up 12 bases, with 20 bases separating them. The germline gives CDR1 SGHVS, CDR2 FNYEAQ. This CDR3 is built from 14 residues. The CDR3 reads CASSLGGQGSGQFF. CDR3 nucleotide sequence: TGTGCCAGCAGCCTGGGGGGTCAGGGTTCGGGGCAGTTCTTC.

The chain is built from TRBV7-9 and TRBJ2-7; perhaps TRBD1 as D (7 bases). CDR3 length: 14 residues. Looked up from germline, CDR1 is SEHNR and CDR2 is FQNEAQ (reference sequence). Trimming removed 3 bases from V and 4 bases from J, with 13 bases in between. The CDR3 sequence: CASSLQGGPYEQYF. The CDR3 nucleotides are TGTGCCAGCAGCTTGCAGGGGGGACCGTACGAGCAGTACTTC.

V is TRBV5-1 and J is TRBJ2-1; 7 nucleotides align to TRBD1. The CDR3 extends over 12 amino acids. Per the germline V gene, CDR1 is SGHRS and CDR2 is YFSETQ. Unmatched junction bases numbered 2, after V lost 4 bases and J lost 7 bases. This chain's CDR3 is CASSQGQNEQFF. The CDR3, as DNA: TGCGCCAGCAGCCAGGGACAGAATGAGCAGTTCTTC.

The rearrangement links TRBV27 to TRBJ1-2; perhaps TRBD1 as D (6 bases). Germline V CDR1 and CDR2: MNHEY, SMNVEV (reference sequence). The CDR3 extends over 12 amino acids. V was clipped by 4 bases and J by 4 bases, with 7 bases between them. In nucleotides, the CDR3 is TGTGCCAGCAGTTCGACAGGCTATGGCTACACCTTC. Translated, it gives CASSSTGYGYTF.

This clone was detected once. The chain is built from TRBV3-1 (or the pseudogene TRBV3-2) and TRBJ2-3; 9 nucleotides align to TRBD2. The CDR3 spans 17 residues. Trimming cost V 4 bases and J 5 bases; bases outside gene matches: 13. Germline assignment: CDR1 LGHDT and CDR2 YNNKEL (reference sequence). Written as DNA, the CDR3 is TGTGCCAGCAGCCCCGGAGGTAGCGGGGGCCGGGGAGATACGCAGTATTTT. It translates to CASSPGGSGGRGDTQYF.

The CDR3 region has the DNA TGTGCCAGCACCTACAGGGCCCTGAACACTGAAGCTTTCTTT. Its translation: CASTYRALNTEAFF. This chain joins TRBV2 and TRBJ1-1; possible D gene TRBD1, 6 bases. CDR1 and CDR2 from the germline V gene are SNHLY and FYNNEI. Trimming pared 7 bases from V and 0 bases from J, leaving 12 bases between. The CDR3 consists of 14 residues.